Sequencing of this TCR beta chain was carried out in a study of technical replicates of blood from four donors. The V gene end was trimmed by 6 bases and the J gene end by 4 bases; junction bases not matched to a gene: 13. This CDR3 has 16 residues. Germline CDR1 is SGDLS and CDR2 is YYNGEE. Sequencing was performed with immunoSEQ multiplex PCR; in TCRdb, only in-frame clones are kept and a portion is missing. The table records more than 65,000 clones, 96% of them present only once. The rearrangement joins TRBV9 to TRBJ2-3; 8 nucleotides match TRBD1. The TCR sequence derives from a human donor in good health. Sample: T cells isolated from PBMCs. The CDR3 spells CASTPVGGQEADTQYF. As DNA, the CDR3 is TGTGCCAGCACCCCTGTGGGGGGACAGGAGGCAGATACGCAGTATTTT.